What follows are 27 T cell receptor beta chains derived from one specimen sequenced in a study of T cell repertoires in cytomegalovirus infection. No antigen has been identified for these receptors. TCRdb ran MiXCR on the reads and lists one entry per CDR3 protein. The sample includes about 740,000 distinct CDR3 sequences, 30% to 40% seen only once; the top ten take around a sixth. Sequences were derived from cultured PBMCs, sampled from culture after CMV antigen stimulation. Receptors were obtained from a human donor in good health (CMV status not recorded). Some clones in this sample may be carry-over from other donors' samples.

This clonotype has only one observation. The CDR3 here is CASSSKRTGGYGNEQFF. The CDR3 bases are TGTGCCAGCAGTTCTAAAAGGACAGGAGGTTACGGCAATGAGCAGTTCTTC. The V and J genes are TRBV5-4 and TRBJ2-1; 7 nucleotides agree with TRBD1. The CDR3 runs to 17 residues. V shed 5 bases, J shed 6 bases, and the junction held 17 bases outside the gene matches. CDR1 is SGHNT, CDR2 YYREEE, per germline (reference sequence).

The CDR3 loop reads CASSREGLANTEAFF. Written as DNA, the CDR3 is TGTGCCAGCTCACGGGAGGGGCTTGCGAACACTGAAGCTTTCTTT. The gene calls are TRBV18 and TRBJ1-1, with D tentatively TRBD1 (5 bases). V dropped 4 bases and J dropped 1 base, with 13 bases sitting between them. The CDR3 sequence is 15 residues long. The germline V gene encodes CDR1 KGHSH and CDR2 LQKENI.

CDR3 in DNA: TGTGCCAGCGATCGTGGGACTAGCGGCTACAATGAGCAGTTCTTC. Amino acids: CASDRGTSGYNEQFF. V is TRBV7-6 and J is TRBJ2-1; 11 nucleotides agree with TRBD2. V was pared by 8 bases and J by 3 bases, with 6 bases of the junction left unmatched. The CDR3 has 15 residues. CDR1 is SGHVS and CDR2 is FNYEAQ in the germline V gene.

This clonotype was seen a few times. The chain joins TRBV18 to TRBJ1-2; D is undetermined. The CDR3 extends over 13 amino acids. V was cut by 3 bases and J by 5 bases, with 10 bases left in between. The V gene's germline CDR1 is KGHSH and CDR2 LQKENI. CDR3 sequence reads: CASSPQASYGYTF. In DNA, the CDR3 is TGTGCCAGCTCACCCCAGGCCTCGTATGGCTACACCTTC.

This clonotype was detected a few times. This rearrangement joins TRBV27 to TRBJ1-1; D unclear. The V end lost 6 bases, the J end lost 1 base, and 9 bases lay between the germline ends. Germline V gives CDR1 MNHEY, CDR2 SMNVEV (reference sequence). The length of the CDR3 is 13 residues. The CDR3 is CASRWSGNTEAFF. The DNA of the CDR3 is TGTGCCAGCAGGTGGTCGGGGAACACTGAAGCTTTCTTT.

In this sample, this clonotype turned up a few times. The genes are TRBV28 and TRBJ1-4; D is unresolved. The V end was cut by 6 bases, the J end by 8 bases, with 16 bases between. CDR3 size: 14 residues. The germline CDR1 and CDR2 sequences are MDHEN and SYDVKM. The CDR3 protein is CASSYPGIREKLFF. The CDR3 DNA reads TGTGCCAGCAGCTACCCGGGTATTAGGGAAAAACTGTTTTTT.

The V and J genes are TRBV28 and TRBJ2-3, with 9 bases matching TRBD2. The junction had 7 bases not matched to a gene; V was cut back by 7 bases and J by 2 bases. The CDR3 consists of 15 residues. CDR1 and CDR2 (germline): MDHEN, SYDVKM. Written as DNA, the CDR3 is TGTGCCAGCACCCCGCTAGCGGGGCCCACAGATACGCAGTATTTT. Translating it yields CASTPLAGPTDTQYF. Looking up the rest from reference TRBV28 and TRBJ2-3 gives the full variable domain: DVKVTQSSRYLVKRTGEKVFLECVQDMDHENMFWYRQDPGLGLRLIYFSYDVKMKEKGDIPEGYSVSREKKERFSLILESASTNQTSMYLCASTPLAGPTDTQYFGPGTRLTVL.

This clonotype has a count of ten or more. This rearrangement joins TRBV7-6 to TRBJ1-1; perhaps TRBD1 as D (5 bases). This CDR3 comprises 13 residues. CDR1 and CDR2 from the germline V gene are SGHVS and FNYEAQ. V was clipped by 5 bases and J by 4 bases, with 11 bases between them. CDR3 nucleotides: TGTGCCAGCAGCGATAAAGGGGTCACTGAAGCTTTCTTT. It translates to CASSDKGVTEAFF.

J is TRBJ1-2 and V is TRBV3-1; D call uncertain. The CDR3 consists of 15 residues. V lost 3 bases and J lost 4, with 15 bases in between. Germline-derived CDR1 and CDR2 are LGHDT and YNNKEL (reference sequence). As DNA, the CDR3 is TGTGCCAGCAGCCATCCGGCGGGTTGGGGCTATGGCTACACCTTC. Translating it yields CASSHPAGWGYGYTF.

This clonotype was recorded a few times. The chain is built from TRBV4-2 and TRBJ1-2; 7 bases are shared with TRBD1. Germline CDR1 reads LGHNA; CDR2 reads YNFKEQ. J lost 5 bases, V lost 1 base, and 10 bases had no gene match. CDR3 size: 16 residues. This CDR3 reads CASSQVGTAGGYGYTF. The CDR3 nucleotides are TGTGCCAGCAGCCAAGTGGGGACAGCCGGCGGGTATGGCTACACCTTC.

The chain combines TRBV12-5 with TRBJ2-1, with D hard to call. V was trimmed by 1 base and J by 7 bases, leaving 5 bases between them. Germline V gene sequence: CDR1 LGHNT, CDR2 FRNRAP. The CDR3 is made up of 12 amino acids. The CDR3 protein is CASGLAGNEQFF. CDR3 bases: TGTGCTAGTGGTTTGGCCGGAAATGAGCAGTTCTTC.

The V call is TRBV28, the J call TRBJ2-7; TRBD1 matches at 8 bases. This CDR3 has 16 amino acids. From germline, CDR1 is MDHEN and CDR2 SYDVKM. V lost 2 bases, J lost 2 bases, and 8 bases stayed unmatched. This CDR3 reads CASSLRDRGRTYEQYF. The DNA for the CDR3 is TGTGCCAGCAGTTTAAGAGACAGGGGTCGCACCTACGAGCAGTACTTC.

This sequence joins TRBV11-2 and TRBJ2-1; D is unresolved. The germline V and J ends were trimmed by 5 bases and 5 bases, with 16 bases remaining between them. The CDR3 is 15 amino acids. Germline V gene lookup returns CDR1 SGHAT and CDR2 FQNNGV. The CDR3 DNA is TGTGCCAGCAGCACGTTTGGGGTGGTCAACAATGAGCAGTTCTTC. It yields the protein CASSTFGVVNNEQFF.

This sequence joins TRBV24-1 and TRBJ2-2; 7 nucleotides match TRBD2. V lost 10 bases and J lost 7; bases outside the gene matches: 5. The CDR3 is 12 residues long. Germline CDR1 reads KGHDR; CDR2 reads SFDVKD. CDR3 loop: CATSSGIGELFF. The CDR3 coding sequence is TGTGCCACATCAAGCGGGATCGGGGAGCTGTTTTTT.

This clonotype was observed at least ten times. V gene TRBV7-2 combines with J gene TRBJ2-7, with TRBD2 identical over 9 bases. V dropped 3 bases and J dropped 4; count of bases not matched to a gene: 7. This CDR3 spans 15 amino acids. Germline values: CDR1 SGHTA, CDR2 FQGNSA. Written as DNA, the CDR3 is TGTGCCAGCAGCTTCCGTCGACTAGCGGTTTACGAGCAGTACTTC. Its translation: CASSFRRLAVYEQYF. Full variable domain (remainder filled in from reference TRBV7-2 and TRBJ2-7): GAGVSQSPSNKVTEKGKDVELRCDPISGHTALYWYRQSLGQGLEFLIYFQGNSAPDKSGLPSDRFSAERTGGSVSTLTIQRTQQEDSAVYLCASSFRRLAVYEQYFGPGTRLTVT.

This clonotype has at least ten counts. The chain recombines TRBV7-2 with TRBJ1-1, with 9 bases that match TRBD1. J lost 1 base, V lost 6 bases, and 9 bases had no gene match. Germline CDR1 is SGHTA and CDR2 is FQGNSA. The CDR3 covers 16 residues. CDR3 protein: CASRLLQGAKNTEAFF. DNA of the CDR3: TGTGCCAGCAGACTACTACAGGGGGCGAAGAACACTGAAGCTTTCTTT.

The chain combines TRBV18 with TRBJ1-5; TRBD1 matches at 7 bases. J gave up 5 bases and V 5 bases, and 9 bases lay outside the gene matches. Per germline, CDR1 KGHSH and CDR2 LQKENI. There are 15 residues in the CDR3. The CDR3 nucleotides read TGTGCCAGCTCAAGCAGACAGGGATTTGATCAGCCCCAGCATTTT. This translates into CASSSRQGFDQPQHF.

This clonotype was recorded a few times. The chain joins TRBV11-2 to TRBJ1-1; 9 nucleotides match TRBD1. The CDR3 is 15 residues long. Trimming took 6 bases from V and 3 from J; bases not matched to a gene: 8. Germline CDR1 SGHAT, CDR2 FQNNGV. CDR3 nucleotide sequence: TGTGCCAGCAGTCTACATGGACAGGGGTACACTGAAGCTTTCTTT. Encoded protein: CASSLHGQGYTEAFF. The full variable domain, rest sourced from reference TRBV11-2 and TRBJ1-1, is EAGVAQSPRYKIIEKRQSVAFWCNPISGHATLYWYQQILGQGPKLLIQFQNNGVVDDSQLPKDRFSAERLKGVDSTLKIQPAKLEDSAVYLCASSLHGQGYTEAFFGQGTRLTVV.

The sample holds a few counts of this clonotype. CDR3 sequence: CASSFGTSSGEQFF. The CDR3 DNA reads TGTGCCAGCAGCTTTGGGACTAGCAGTGGTGAGCAGTTCTTC. This chain uses TRBV7-8 with TRBJ2-1, with 9 bases matching TRBD2. Germline V gives CDR1 SGHVS, CDR2 FQNEAQ. The V segment lost 3 bases and the J segment 9 bases; nucleotides outside the gene matches: 6. The CDR3 spans 14 residues.

This clonotype was seen ten or more times. V usage is TRBV7-2 and J usage is TRBJ2-1, with 8 bases matching TRBD2. The CDR3 sequence is 16 residues long. Trimming cost V 4 bases and J 4 bases; bases outside gene matches: 9. Germline V gene sequence: CDR1 SGHTA, CDR2 FQGNSA. Written as DNA, the CDR3 is TGTGCCAGCAGCTCTGGGAGGGGGACTAGATACAATGAGCAGTTCTTC. Its protein product is CASSSGRGTRYNEQFF.

The sample holds a few counts of this clonotype. This chain connects TRBV7-2 to TRBJ1-6; TRBD1 matches 7 bases. The J segment lost 10 bases and the V segment lost 5 bases, leaving 8 bases of the junction unmatched. Germline V gene lookup returns CDR1 SGHTA and CDR2 FQGNSA. The CDR3 has 14 residues. The CDR3 DNA follows: TGTGCCAGCAGCCCCAGACAGGGAGAGTCACCCCTCCACTTT. It codes for CASSPRQGESPLHF. Variable domain in full (rest from reference TRBV7-2 and TRBJ1-6): GAGVSQSPSNKVTEKGKDVELRCDPISGHTALYWYRQSLGQGLEFLIYFQGNSAPDKSGLPSDRFSAERTGGSVSTLTIQRTQQEDSAVYLCASSPRQGESPLHFGNGTRLTVT.

This clonotype was recorded a few times. The chain recombines TRBV29-1 with TRBJ2-5, with TRBD1 matching over 7 bases. This CDR3 has 13 residues. Germline loops: CDR1 SQVTM, CDR2 ANQGSEA. V was clipped by 7 bases and J by 7 bases; unmatched bases: 12. The CDR3 DNA follows: TGCAGCGCCAGGACAGGCTTGCGTGCGACCCAGTACTTC. It specifies CSARTGLRATQYF.

The chain has TRBV28 and TRBJ1-2; D is unresolved. The CDR3 covers 14 residues. Trimming shortened V by 3 bases and J by 1 base, and 9 bases separated the two germline ends. Per germline, CDR1 MDHEN and CDR2 SYDVKM. In DNA form, the CDR3 reads TGTGCCAGCAGTTTGGTGCAGGTTAACTATGGCTACACCTTC. This codes for CASSLVQVNYGYTF.

V and J are TRBV6-6 and TRBJ2-7, with D possibly being TRBD1 or TRBD2 (6 bases each). The CDR3 covers 16 residues. Germline V gives CDR1 MNHNY, CDR2 SVGAGI (reference sequence). V lost 0 bases and J lost 1, with 13 bases in between. The CDR3 nucleotides read TGTGCCAGCAGTTACTCGCGGGACACCCAATCCTACGAGCAGTACTTC. Translated: CASSYSRDTQSYEQYF.

The chain has TRBV7-2 and TRBJ1-5; TRBD1 matches at 7 bases. CDR1 and CDR2 (germline): SGHTA, FQGNSA. V lost 5 bases, J lost 5 bases, and 6 bases stayed unmatched. The CDR3 is 14 amino acids. The DNA of the CDR3 is TGTGCCAGCAGCCCAGCGACAGGGTATCAGCCCCAGCATTTT. The encoded protein is CASSPATGYQPQHF.

The V gene is TRBV23-1, the J gene TRBJ2-2, with D tentatively TRBD1 (5 bases). TRBV23-1 is classed as an ORF, of uncertain function. V was cut by 0 bases and J by 4 bases, with 9 bases left in between. The CDR3 sequence is 15 residues long. The CDR3 here is CASSQSHRRTGELFF. The CDR3 bases are TGCGCCAGCAGTCAATCGCACAGGCGCACCGGGGAGCTGTTTTTT.

This clonotype was seen once. The chain combines TRBV19 with TRBJ2-2; 11 nucleotides line up with TRBD1. The V and J ends lost 3 bases and 5 bases, in that order; junction bases with no gene match: 5. The CDR3 is 16 residues long. Germline CDR1 is LNHDA and CDR2 is SQIVND (reference sequence). The CDR3: CASSMAGTGGTGELFF. CDR3 nucleotides: TGTGCCAGTAGTATGGCCGGGACAGGGGGTACCGGGGAGCTGTTTTTT.